A single sample is the source of the 17 T cell receptor beta chains below, sequenced in a study of identical twins. TCRdb called the 5' RACE reads again in MiXCR, with one record for every CDR3 protein. The profile shows fewer than 250,000 distinct CDR3 sequences, approximately 9% of them singletons. Sequenced sample: memory (CD45RO+) T cells sorted from blood. The receptors derive from a woman under 30 in good health.

This clonotype came up a few times. DNA of the CDR3: TGTACCAGCGCGACTAGCGGGAAGGGACATGAGCAGTTCTTC. This translates into CTSATSGKGHEQFF. This chain joins TRBV7-2 and TRBJ2-1, with 11 nucleotides matching TRBD2. V dropped 8 bases and J dropped 8; count of bases not matched to a gene: 8. The germline V gene has CDR1 SGHTA and CDR2 FQGNSA. This CDR3 comprises 14 residues. Drawing the rest from reference TRBV7-2 and TRBJ2-1, the complete variable domain is GAGVSQSPSNKVTEKGKDVELRCDPISGHTALYWYRQSLGQGLEFLIYFQGNSAPDKSGLPSDRFSAERTGGSVSTLTIQRTQQEDSAVYLCTSATSGKGHEQFFGPGTRLTVL.

V usage is TRBV5-1 and J usage is TRBJ2-2; 9 nucleotides line up with TRBD2. With V trimmed by 0 bases and J by 4 bases, 7 bases remained unmatched. Germline CDR1 reads SGHRS; CDR2 reads YFSETQ. CDR3 length equals 17 residues. Written as DNA, the CDR3 is TGCGCCAGCAGCTTGGAAGGCGGGAGGGCCTTCACCGGGGAGCTGTTTTTT. Translating it yields CASSLEGGRAFTGELFF.

The V call is TRBV20-1, the J call TRBJ2-5; D gene unclear. CDR1 is DFQATT and CDR2 is SNEGSKA in the germline V gene (reference sequence). The CDR3 has 14 amino acids. Between the trimmed V and J ends, which lost 0 bases and 3 bases, there was a span of 11 bases. The CDR3 DNA reads TGCAGTGCTAGAGATATTCTGCGGAAAGAGACCCAGTACTTC. Translated, it gives CSARDILRKETQYF.

This clonotype was recorded a few times. This chain uses TRBV2 with TRBJ2-1, with D possibly matching TRBD2 (5 bases). CDR3 length: 15 residues. V was trimmed by 3 bases and J by 5 bases, leaving 14 bases between them. The V gene's germline CDR1 is SNHLY and CDR2 FYNNEI. The CDR3 sequence: CASSDLLPGNNEQFF. The CDR3 bases are TGTGCCAGCAGTGATTTACTACCGGGGAACAATGAGCAGTTCTTC.

This clonotype has only a few counts. J is TRBJ2-2 and V is TRBV7-8, with a tentative D call TRBD2 (6 bases). CDR3 length equals 15 residues. V lost 8 bases and J 6 bases, leaving 19 bases between the germline ends. Germline V gives CDR1 SGHVS, CDR2 FQNEAQ. CDR3 in amino acids: CASASREVDAGELFF. In DNA, the CDR3 is TGTGCCAGCGCCTCGAGGGAGGTTGATGCCGGGGAGCTGTTTTTT.

The chain couples TRBV29-1 to TRBJ2-7; 7 bases fit TRBD1. Germline trimming cut 6 bases from V and 4 bases from J; bases unmatched to any gene: 6. The CDR3 loop spans 12 amino acids. Per germline, CDR1 SQVTM and CDR2 ANQGSEA. Here the CDR3 DNA reads TGCAGCGTCAGACAGGGCCATTACGAGCAGTACTTC. It yields the protein CSVRQGHYEQYF.

There are a few counts of this clonotype. The rearrangement joins TRBV5-5 to TRBJ1-5; D is unclear. Germline lookup yields CDR1 SGHKS and CDR2 YYEKEE (reference sequence). V lost 0 bases to trimming and J lost 9 bases, with 10 bases between them. The CDR3 contains 13 residues. In DNA form, the CDR3 reads TGTGCCAGCAGCTTGGCCCTTGTGGGGCCCCAGCATTTT. Protein sequence: CASSLALVGPQHF.

This rearrangement joins TRBV10-3 to TRBJ2-7, with D possibly TRBD1 on 5 matching bases. The CDR3 totals 14 residues. Per germline, CDR1 ENHRY and CDR2 SYGVKD. The V and J ends lost 0 bases and 4 bases respectively, with 10 bases between them. Here the CDR3 DNA reads TGTGCCATCAGTGAGTCTACAGGAAGGTACGAGCAGTACTTC. It yields the protein CAISESTGRYEQYF.

This clonotype was counted between two and nine times. The chain joins TRBV2 to TRBJ2-4; 7 bases map to TRBD1. The J segment lost 0 bases and the V segment lost 8 bases, leaving 1 base of the junction unmatched. CDR1 SNHLY and CDR2 FYNNEI come from the germline V gene. This CDR3 is built from 13 residues. CDR3 DNA: TGTGCCAGCGGGACAGTAGCCAAAAACATTCAGTACTTC. Translating gives CASGTVAKNIQYF.

About this clonotype itself: A much larger clone is a single base away; this may be a read error. The chain links TRBV7-2 to TRBJ2-4, with D hard to call. From germline, CDR1 is SGHTA and CDR2 FQGNSA. The CDR3 has 15 residues. The germline V and J ends were trimmed by 3 bases and 7 bases, with 16 bases remaining between them. CDR3 nucleotide sequence: TGTGCCAGCAGCTTCGATCAGGATCCTTTTAACATTCAGTACTTC. Translating it yields CASSFDQDPFNIQYF.

This sequence joins TRBV6-1 and TRBJ2-6; D may correspond to TRBD1 or TRBD2 (6 bases each). V dropped 7 bases and J dropped 0 bases, with 13 bases sitting between them. Germline lookup yields CDR1 MNHNS and CDR2 SASEGT. The CDR3 runs 16 residues. CDR3 nucleotide sequence: TGTGCCAGCACCAACTCGGGGGCCTCTGGGGCCAACGTCCTGACTTTC. Amino acid sequence: CASTNSGASGANVLTF.

The gene calls are TRBV7-9 and TRBJ2-1, with TRBD2 identical over 10 bases. Germline CDR1 and CDR2: SEHNR and FQNEAQ (reference sequence). The CDR3 runs 17 residues. The V segment lost 5 bases and the J segment 3 bases; nucleotides outside the gene matches: 10. CDR3 protein: CASSARSSGRNYNEQFF. CDR3 coding DNA: TGTGCCAGCAGCGCGCGCTCTAGCGGGAGAAACTACAATGAGCAGTTCTTC. Variable domain in full (rest from reference TRBV7-9 and TRBJ2-1): DTGVSQNPRHKITKRGQNVTFRCDPISEHNRLYWYRQTLGQGPEFLTYFQNEAQLEKSRLLSDRFSAERPKGSFSTLEIQRTEQGDSAMYLCASSARSSGRNYNEQFFGPGTRLTVL.

This chain joins TRBV4-2 and TRBJ1-1; TRBD1 matches 7 bases. The CDR3 runs to 16 residues. Germline trimming cut 0 bases from V and 3 bases from J; bases unmatched to any gene: 7. The V gene's germline CDR1 is LGHNA and CDR2 YNFKEQ. The CDR3 sequence is CASSQEGDRVHTEAFF. Here the CDR3 DNA reads TGTGCCAGCAGCCAAGAGGGTGACAGGGTTCACACTGAAGCTTTCTTT.

V gene TRBV14 combines with J gene TRBJ2-3, with 7 bases that match TRBD2. CDR3 length: 16 amino acids. Germline CDR1 SGHDN, CDR2 FVKESK. J was trimmed by 1 base and V by 2 bases; bases with no gene match: 6. Written as DNA, the CDR3 is TGTGCCAGCAGCCAATTCGGGGGGATAGGCACAGATACGCAGTATTTT. This gives the protein CASSQFGGIGTDTQYF.

This clonotype has just a few counts. This sequence joins TRBV7-7 and TRBJ2-1, with D possibly being TRBD1 or TRBD2 (5 bases each). Trimming pared 5 bases from V and 4 bases from J, leaving 12 bases between. Germline lookup yields CDR1 SSHAT and CDR2 FNYEAQ (reference sequence). The CDR3 runs to 14 residues. The CDR3 DNA sequence: TGTGCCAGCAGCCCGGGGACGGAATACAATGAGCAGTTCTTC. It encodes CASSPGTEYNEQFF.

This clonotype appeared many times. This chain joins TRBV12-3 or TRBV12-4 and TRBJ2-1; 9 nucleotides align to TRBD2. The V gene end was trimmed by 3 bases and the J gene end by 10 bases; junction bases not matched to a gene: 10. The CDR3 extends over 15 amino acids. DNA for the CDR3: TGTGCCAGCAGTTTTAATCCAGCGGGGGGTCGGGAGCAGTTCTTC. Amino acid sequence: CASSFNPAGGREQFF.

This clonotype turned up a few times. This chain connects TRBV3-1 to TRBJ2-5; 7 bases are shared with TRBD1. The J segment lost 1 base and the V segment lost 4 bases, leaving 6 bases of the junction unmatched. This CDR3 region has 15 residues. CDR1 is LGHDT, CDR2 YNNKEL, per germline (reference sequence). This chain's CDR3 is CASSRLRQGQETQYF. The DNA for the CDR3 is TGTGCCAGCAGCCGACTTCGACAGGGCCAAGAGACCCAGTACTTC.